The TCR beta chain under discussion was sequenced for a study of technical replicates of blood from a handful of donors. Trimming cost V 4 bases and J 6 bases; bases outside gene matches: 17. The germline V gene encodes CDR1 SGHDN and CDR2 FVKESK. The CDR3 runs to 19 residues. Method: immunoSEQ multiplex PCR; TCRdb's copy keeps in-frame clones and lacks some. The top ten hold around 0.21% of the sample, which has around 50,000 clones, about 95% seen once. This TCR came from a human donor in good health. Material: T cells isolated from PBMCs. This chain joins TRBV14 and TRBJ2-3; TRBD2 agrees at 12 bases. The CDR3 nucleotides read TGTGCCAGCAGCCCCCGGAGACTAGCGGGAGTCTCATCGTTGGATACGCAGTATTTT. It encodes CASSPRRLAGVSSLDTQYF.